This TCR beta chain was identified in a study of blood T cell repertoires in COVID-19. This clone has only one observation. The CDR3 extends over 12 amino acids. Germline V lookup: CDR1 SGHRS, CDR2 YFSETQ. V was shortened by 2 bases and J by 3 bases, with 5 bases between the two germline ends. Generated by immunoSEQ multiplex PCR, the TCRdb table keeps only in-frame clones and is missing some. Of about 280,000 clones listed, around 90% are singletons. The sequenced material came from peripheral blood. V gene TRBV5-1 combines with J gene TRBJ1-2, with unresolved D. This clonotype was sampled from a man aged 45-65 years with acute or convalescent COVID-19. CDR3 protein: CASSLRDYGYTF. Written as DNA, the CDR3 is TGCGCCAGCAGCTTACGGGACTATGGCTACACCTTC.